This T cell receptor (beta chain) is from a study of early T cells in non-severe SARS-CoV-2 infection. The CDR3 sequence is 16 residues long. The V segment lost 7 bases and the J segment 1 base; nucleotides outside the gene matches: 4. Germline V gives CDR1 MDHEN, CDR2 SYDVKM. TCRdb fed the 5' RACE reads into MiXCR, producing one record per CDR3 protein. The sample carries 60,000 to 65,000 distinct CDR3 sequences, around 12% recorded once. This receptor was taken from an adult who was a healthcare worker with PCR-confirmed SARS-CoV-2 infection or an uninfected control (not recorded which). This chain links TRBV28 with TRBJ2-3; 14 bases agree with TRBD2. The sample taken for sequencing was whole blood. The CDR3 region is CASTLTSGRGTDTQYF. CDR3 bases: TGTGCCAGCACGTTGACTAGCGGGAGGGGCACAGATACGCAGTATTTT.